This is a list of T cell receptor beta chains from one sample in a study of blood T cell repertoires in COVID-19. Generated by immunoSEQ multiplex PCR, the TCRdb table keeps only in-frame clones and is missing some. Of about 350,000 clones in the sample, less than 90% were seen once. Sample: PBMCs or T cells enriched from blood (not recorded which). The receptors were gathered from a woman in her 30s who had recovered from COVID-19. Each CDR3 is given with its conserved first and last residue. Fields, in order: J gene, D gene, clone size, V gene, CDR3 DNA, CDR3 protein. A D gene is named only where the DNA matches it firmly. Rows give clone size only sometimes, using once, few, many, or a class for an expanded clone.

j_call: TRBJ2-2; d_call: -; clone_size: -; v_call: TRBV5-3; cdr3_nt: TGTGCCAGAAGTAGCAGGGGACGACCAACCGGGGAGCTGTTTTTT; cdr3_aa: CARSSRGRPTGELFF
j_call: TRBJ2-7; d_call: TRBD1; clone_size: -; v_call: TRBV18; cdr3_nt: TGTGCCAGCTCGCCGGGACAGGGAAGCGAGCAGTACTTC; cdr3_aa: CASSPGQGSEQYF
j_call: TRBJ2-2; d_call: TRBD1; clone_size: once; v_call: TRBV24-1; cdr3_nt: TGTGCCACCAGTGACCAGGGACAGCTGACCGGGGAGCTGTTTTTT; cdr3_aa: CATSDQGQLTGELFF
j_call: TRBJ2-1; d_call: TRBD1; clone_size: -; v_call: TRBV10-3; cdr3_nt: TGTGCATCTGGACAGGGGGGGAATGAGCAGTTCTTC; cdr3_aa: CASGQGGNEQFF
j_call: TRBJ1-2; d_call: TRBD1; clone_size: -; v_call: TRBV6-2/TRBV6-3; cdr3_nt: TGTGCCAGCAGTTACCCCTCCGGGACAGGGGTCTATGGCTACACCTTC; cdr3_aa: CASSYPSGTGVYGYTF
j_call: TRBJ2-7; d_call: -; clone_size: -; v_call: TRBV4-1; cdr3_nt: TGCGCCAGCAGCCAGACATATAGCTCCTACGAGCAGTACTTC; cdr3_aa: CASSQTYSSYEQYF
j_call: TRBJ1-5; d_call: -; clone_size: -; v_call: TRBV5-6; cdr3_nt: TGTGCCAGCAGCTTGAAGGACAGAAAGGAGCCCCAGCATTTT; cdr3_aa: CASSLKDRKEPQHF
j_call: TRBJ2-5; d_call: -; clone_size: -; v_call: TRBV6-7; cdr3_nt: TGTGCCAGCAGTTACCCGTTAAGGAAGGGGAAGGAAGAGACCCAGTACTTC; cdr3_aa: CASSYPLRKGKEETQYF
j_call: TRBJ2-1; d_call: TRBD2; clone_size: -; v_call: TRBV7-2; cdr3_nt: TGTGCCAGCATACAGCGGGGGGGTCGCTACAATGAGCAGTTCTTC; cdr3_aa: CASIQRGGRYNEQFF
j_call: TRBJ2-7; d_call: -; clone_size: -; v_call: TRBV14; cdr3_nt: TGTGCCAGCAGCCAAGATCTAGGGAGCGAGCAGTACTTC; cdr3_aa: CASSQDLGSEQYF
j_call: TRBJ1-1; d_call: -; clone_size: once; v_call: TRBV7-8; cdr3_nt: TGTGCCAGCAGCCTGATGACAGTTATGAACACTGAAGCTTTCTTT; cdr3_aa: CASSLMTVMNTEAFF
j_call: TRBJ1-2; d_call: -; clone_size: once; v_call: TRBV6-4; cdr3_nt: TGTGCCAGCAGATCTATCAACAGTGGCTACACCTTC; cdr3_aa: CASRSINSGYTF
j_call: TRBJ2-4; d_call: -; clone_size: -; v_call: TRBV21-1; cdr3_nt: TGTGCCACCAAGCTAACGGTGCTAGCCAAAAACATTCAGTACTTC; cdr3_aa: CATKLTVLAKNIQYF
j_call: TRBJ1-5; d_call: -; clone_size: once; v_call: TRBV21-1; cdr3_nt: TGTGCCAGCAGCAAGCAGGGGGCAGGGCAGCCCCAGCATTTT; cdr3_aa: CASSKQGAGQPQHF
j_call: TRBJ1-1; d_call: -; clone_size: -; v_call: TRBV6-1; cdr3_nt: TGTGCCAGCAGTGGACAGCGGGCGCGTGGGAACACTGAAGCTTTCTTT; cdr3_aa: CASSGQRARGNTEAFF
j_call: TRBJ1-1; d_call: -; clone_size: few; v_call: TRBV4-1; cdr3_nt: TGCGCCAGCAGCCAAAGACTCCCCGCTTTCGACAGGATGAACACTGAAGCTTTCTTT; cdr3_aa: CASSQRLPAFDRMNTEAFF